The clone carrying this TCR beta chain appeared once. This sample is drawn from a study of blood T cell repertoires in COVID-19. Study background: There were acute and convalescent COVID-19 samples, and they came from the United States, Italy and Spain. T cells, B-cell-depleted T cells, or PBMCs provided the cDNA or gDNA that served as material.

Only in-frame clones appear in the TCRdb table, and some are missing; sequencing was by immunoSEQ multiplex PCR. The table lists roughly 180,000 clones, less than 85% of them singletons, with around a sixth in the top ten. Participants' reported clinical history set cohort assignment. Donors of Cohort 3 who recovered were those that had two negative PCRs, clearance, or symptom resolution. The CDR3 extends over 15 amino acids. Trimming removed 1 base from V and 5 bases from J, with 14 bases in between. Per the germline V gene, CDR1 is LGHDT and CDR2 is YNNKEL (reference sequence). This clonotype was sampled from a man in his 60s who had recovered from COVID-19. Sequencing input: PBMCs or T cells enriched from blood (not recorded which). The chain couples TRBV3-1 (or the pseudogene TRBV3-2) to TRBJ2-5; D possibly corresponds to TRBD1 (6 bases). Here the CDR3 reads CASSQAARGAETQYF. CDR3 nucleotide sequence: TGTGCCAGCAGCCAAGCGGCCAGGGGCGCTGAGACCCAGTACTTC.